Each of the 8 T cell receptor beta chains below was sequenced from the same sample in a study of blood T cell repertoires in COVID-19. Sequencing was performed with immunoSEQ multiplex PCR; in TCRdb, only in-frame clones are kept and a portion is missing. The sample contains around 140,000 clones, 81% of which appear only once. Sequencing was performed on peripheral blood. The receptors were sampled from a human donor in a cohort sampled during active COVID-19.

V gene TRBV7-9 combines with J gene TRBJ1-4; unclear D gene. Germline V gene lookup returns CDR1 SEHNR and CDR2 FQNEAQ (reference sequence). The CDR3 loop spans 14 amino acids. V was clipped by 1 base and J by 6 bases, with 9 bases between them. In DNA, the CDR3 is TGTGCCAGCAGCTTAGTGGGCTCCGATGAAAAACTGTTTTTT. The encoded protein is CASSLVGSDEKLFF.

The chain joins TRBV9 to TRBJ1-2; 8 bases fit TRBD1. Germline loops: CDR1 SGDLS, CDR2 YYNGEE. CDR3 size: 16 residues. Germline trimming cut 3 bases from V and 6 bases from J; bases unmatched to any gene: 13. The CDR3 here is CASSAYHKLGQDGYTF. The CDR3 DNA follows: TGTGCCAGCAGCGCGTATCATAAGCTGGGACAGGATGGCTACACCTTC.

The chain is built from TRBV9 and TRBJ1-3; 8 bases are a match to TRBD1. This CDR3 region has 16 residues. Trimming took 2 bases from V and 4 from J; bases not matched to a gene: 8. CDR1 and CDR2 (germline): SGDLS, YYNGEE. CDR3 DNA sequence: TGTGCCAGCAGCGTCGGACAGGGTGAAGGGGGAAACACCATATATTTT. It translates to CASSVGQGEGGNTIYF.

The chain employs TRBV28 and TRBJ2-7, with TRBD1 identical over 9 bases. V gave up 6 bases and J gave up 2 bases; unmatched junction bases: 8. Germline loops: CDR1 MDHEN, CDR2 SYDVKM. The CDR3 loop spans 15 amino acids. The CDR3 reads CASSSPGTGPYEQYF. The CDR3 DNA sequence: TGTGCCAGCAGCTCGCCCGGGACAGGGCCCTACGAGCAGTACTTC.

This chain uses TRBV4-2 with TRBJ2-3; 8 bases agree with TRBD2. Germline lookup yields CDR1 LGHNA and CDR2 YNFKEQ. The CDR3 spans 16 residues. V lost 3 bases, J lost 3 bases, and 8 bases stayed unmatched. The CDR3 nucleotides read TGTGCCAGCAGCCATGCTGCCGGGACTAGAACAGATACGCAGTATTTT. Encoded protein: CASSHAAGTRTDTQYF.

The rearrangement joins TRBV4-1 to TRBJ1-5; D possibly corresponds to TRBD1 (5 bases). The CDR3 consists of 16 residues. Trimming removed 1 base at V and 4 bases at J, with 14 bases between. CDR1 and CDR2 (germline): MGHRA, YSYEKL. In nucleotides, the CDR3 is TGCGCCAGCAGCCAAGGTTCCCAGGGTATGAATCAGCCCCAGCATTTT. Translated: CASSQGSQGMNQPQHF.

In its sample, this clone was seen once. The chain carries TRBV10-3 and TRBJ2-7, with D perhaps TRBD2 (6 bases). Deletions cut 4 bases from V and 2 bases from J, with 6 bases between. The germline V gene encodes CDR1 ENHRY and CDR2 SYGVKD. The CDR3 spans 12 residues. CDR3 nucleotides: TGTGCCATCAGTGGGACTACCTACGAGCAGTACTTC. Translation: CAISGTTYEQYF.

The sample holds a few counts of this clone. The chain employs TRBV25-1 and TRBJ2-2; the D is unclear. Germline-derived CDR1 and CDR2 are MGHDK and SYGVNS. CDR3 size: 14 residues. V was cut by 5 bases and J by 3 bases, with 10 bases left in between. In DNA, the CDR3 is TGTGCCAGCAGTTTTAACTTGGACACCGGGGAGCTGTTTTTT. Translated: CASSFNLDTGELFF.